This record looks at one TCR beta chain sequence and its context. These data belong to a study of cytomegalovirus exposure and HLA in healthy donors. Germline loops: CDR1 MNHEY, CDR2 SMNVEV (reference sequence). Trimming cost V 6 bases and J 3 bases, with 14 bases left between them. The CDR3 is 14 residues long. Each donor was nominally healthy when sampled (though unrecorded immune exposures were likely). A multiplex PCR was run with 60 Vbeta primers and 13 Jbeta primers. The assay was immunoSEQ multiplex PCR, and TCRdb's table has in-frame clones only and misses some. This table has more than 100,000 clones, 64% appearing once.

Sample: PBMCs. The clonotype was recovered from a woman between 35 and 50 years old in good health and CMV-seronegative. V usage is TRBV27 and J usage is TRBJ1-1; a possible D gene is TRBD1 (5 bases). CDR3 sequence reads: CASRPWGEDTEAFF. CDR3 coding DNA: TGTGCCAGCAGGCCATGGGGGGAGGACACTGAAGCTTTCTTT.